One and the same sample provided the 19 T cell receptor beta chains below, sequenced in a study of blood T cell repertoires in COVID-19. TCRdb's table, derived via immunoSEQ multiplex PCR, lists solely in-frame clones and lacks some. The table lists 250,000 or so clones, less than 90% of them singletons. The sample was peripheral blood. These receptors all stem from a man in his thirties or forties with active or convalescent COVID-19.

The rearrangement joins TRBV9 to TRBJ1-2, with 10 bases aligning to TRBD1. The CDR3 consists of 14 residues. Losses at the gene ends were 5 bases for V and 5 bases for J; bases not matched to a gene: 6. The germline gives CDR1 SGDLS, CDR2 YYNGEE. The CDR3 reads CASRGDRGLYGYTF. The DNA for the CDR3 is TGTGCCAGCAGAGGAGACAGGGGGCTTTATGGCTACACCTTC.

The chain uses TRBV30 and TRBJ1-3; D gene unclear. The CDR3 length is 13 residues. V lost 2 bases, J lost 2 bases, and 7 bases lay in between. The germline V gene has CDR1 GTSNPN and CDR2 SVGIG (reference sequence). The CDR3 loop is CAWSPGPGNTIYF. CDR3 sequence (DNA): TGTGCCTGGAGTCCAGGCCCTGGAAACACCATATATTTT. Combining the CDR3 with reference TRBV30 and TRBJ1-3 gives the whole variable domain SQTIHQWPATLVQPVGSPLSLECTVEGTSNPNLYWYRQAAGRGLQLLFYSVGIGQISSEVPQNLSASRPQDRQFILSSKKLLLSDSGFYLCAWSPGPGNTIYFGEGSWLTVV.

The J gene is TRBJ1-1, the V gene TRBV5-1; D is ambiguous. Germline V lookup: CDR1 SGHRS, CDR2 YFSETQ. V was shortened by 4 bases and J by 4 bases, with 17 bases between the two germline ends. The CDR3 sequence is 15 residues long. This chain's CDR3 is CASSPDPVRGTEAFF. The CDR3 nucleotides are TGCGCCAGCAGCCCGGACCCAGTACGGGGCACTGAAGCTTTCTTT.

This chain uses TRBV6-5 with TRBJ2-1; D possibly corresponds to TRBD2 (5 bases). Trimming took 0 bases from V and 6 from J, leaving 9 bases between them. Germline V gene sequence: CDR1 MNHEY, CDR2 SVGAGI. The CDR3 runs to 14 residues. In DNA, the CDR3 is TGTGCCAGCAGTTACTCAATGGCGGGCAATGAGCAGTTCTTC. Protein: CASSYSMAGNEQFF.

The chain uses TRBV19 and TRBJ1-1; D uncertain. V gave up 7 bases and J gave up 0 bases, with 12 bases separating them. CDR1 and CDR2 from the germline V gene are LNHDA and SQIVND (reference sequence). The CDR3 consists of 14 residues. The DNA of the CDR3 is TGTGCCAGTACTACAGTGCCTCTGAACACTGAAGCTTTCTTT. Translation gives CASTTVPLNTEAFF.

CDR3 bases: TGTGCCAGCAGTGTTTCAAGATTGGGGGGCACCGGGGAGCTGTTTTTT. It specifies CASSVSRLGGTGELFF. The chain is built from TRBV2 and TRBJ2-2; a weak D match, TRBD2 (6 bases). Trimming took off 4 bases at V and 4 bases at J, with 16 bases between the two ends. This CDR3 comprises 16 residues. Germline CDR1 is SNHLY and CDR2 is FYNNEI.

With regard to this clone: Additional DNA sequences in this sample encode the identical CDR3. This chain uses TRBV6-5 with TRBJ1-3, with D possibly matching TRBD1 (5 bases). The ends were cut back, 6 bases at V and 0 bases at J, with 9 bases in the middle. CDR3 length: 14 amino acids. Germline CDR1 reads MNHEY; CDR2 reads SVGAGI. The CDR3 nucleotides read TGTGCCAGCAGCCCAGGGTTCTCTGGAAACACCATATATTTT. As protein: CASSPGFSGNTIYF.

The rearrangement joins TRBV3-1 (or the pseudogene TRBV3-2) to TRBJ1-4; no firm D call. V dropped 2 bases and J dropped 7 bases, with 14 bases sitting between them. Germline CDR1 reads LGHDT; CDR2 reads YNNKEL (reference sequence). The CDR3 is 15 residues long. The CDR3 sequence: CASSQSPGEGEKLFF. The CDR3 region has the DNA TGTGCCAGCAGCCAAAGTCCCGGGGAGGGTGAAAAACTGTTTTTT.

This chain links TRBV5-5 with TRBJ2-3; no definite D call. Germline CDR1 and CDR2: SGHKS and YYEKEE (reference sequence). Trimming shortened V by 0 bases and J by 1 base, and 12 bases separated the two germline ends. This CDR3 is 16 amino acids long. CDR3 residues: CASSLEVATGTDTQYF. As DNA, the CDR3 is TGTGCCAGCAGCTTGGAAGTAGCTACGGGCACAGATACGCAGTATTTT. Full variable domain (rest looked up from reference TRBV5-5 and TRBJ2-3): DAGVTQSPTHLIKTRGQQVTLRCSPISGHKSVSWYQQVLGQGPQFIFQYYEKEERGRGNFPDRFSARQFPNYSSELNVNALLLGDSALYLCASSLEVATGTDTQYFGPGTRLTVL.

This chain uses TRBV19 with TRBJ1-6; 7 bases align to TRBD1. J lost 10 bases, V lost 5 bases, and 8 bases had no gene match. The CDR3 extends over 14 amino acids. The germline V gene encodes CDR1 LNHDA and CDR2 SQIVND (reference sequence). The DNA of the CDR3 is TGTGCCAGTAGTCGGGCAGGGGGTGAATCACCCCTCCACTTT. Translation gives CASSRAGGESPLHF.

The CDR3 DNA sequence: TGTGCCAGCAGCCAAGATGAAGGTCGGAGAGGAGGGGAGCAGTACTTC. Translated, it gives CASSQDEGRRGGEQYF. The gene calls are TRBV4-2 and TRBJ2-7; a weak D match, TRBD2 (6 bases). V dropped 0 bases and J dropped 7 bases, with 19 bases sitting between them. The CDR3 sequence is 16 residues long. Germline V gene lookup returns CDR1 LGHNA and CDR2 YNFKEQ.

V gene TRBV7-2 combines with J gene TRBJ2-6; possibly TRBD1 for D (5 bases). The germline CDR1 and CDR2 sequences are SGHTA and FQGNSA. The CDR3 contains 15 residues. Trimming stripped 4 bases from V and 1 base from J, with 8 bases between. CDR3 residues: CASSSRQSGANVLTF. The CDR3 bases are TGTGCCAGCAGCTCCAGACAGTCTGGGGCCAACGTCCTGACTTTC.

The chain is built from TRBV19 and TRBJ1-2; 8 nucleotides line up with TRBD1. Germline CDR1 is LNHDA and CDR2 is SQIVND (reference sequence). The length of the CDR3 is 15 residues. The junction had 12 bases not matched to a gene; V was cut back by 5 bases and J by 7 bases. The CDR3: CASSAGQGKTRGYTF. The CDR3 bases are TGTGCCAGTAGTGCCGGACAGGGCAAGACGCGTGGCTACACCTTC.

The chain has TRBV6-1 and TRBJ1-2, with TRBD1 as a possible D gene (5 bases). The V end lost 3 bases, the J end lost 6 bases, and 14 bases lay between the germline ends. This CDR3 contains 14 residues. Germline CDR1 is MNHNS and CDR2 is SASEGT. Here the CDR3 DNA reads TGTGCCAGCAGTGAGGGGGGTCTGGCACATGGCTACACCTTC. Translated: CASSEGGLAHGYTF.

This chain connects TRBV4-3 to TRBJ2-1, with TRBD2 matching 9 bases. Per germline, CDR1 LGHNA and CDR2 YSLEER. The V and J ends lost 0 bases and 7 bases, in that order; junction bases with no gene match: 10. The CDR3 is 17 residues long. CDR3 protein: CASSQDVAAGGQNEQFF. The CDR3 DNA sequence: TGCGCCAGCAGCCAAGATGTGGCTGCGGGGGGGCAAAATGAGCAGTTCTTC.

The rearrangement uses TRBV7-9 and TRBJ2-7; TRBD1 agrees at 10 bases. The CDR3 is 14 amino acids. The germline V gene encodes CDR1 SEHNR and CDR2 FQNEAQ (reference sequence). V was pared by 3 bases and J by 5 bases, with 4 bases of the junction left unmatched. The CDR3 reads CASSFGTGAHEQYF. The CDR3 region has the DNA TGTGCCAGCAGCTTCGGGACAGGGGCCCACGAGCAGTACTTC.

The rearrangement uses TRBV5-1 and TRBJ2-3, with D possibly matching TRBD2 (6 bases). The CDR3 consists of 13 residues. CDR1 is SGHRS and CDR2 is YFSETQ in the germline V gene. Deletions cut 3 bases from V and 2 bases from J, with 7 bases between. CDR3 nucleotide sequence: TGCGCCAGCAGCTGGGACTTCACAGATACGCAGTATTTT. Protein product: CASSWDFTDTQYF.

The chain combines TRBV29-1 with TRBJ2-1; a weak D match, TRBD2 (6 bases). Germline CDR1 is SQVTM and CDR2 is ANQGSEA. CDR3 length equals 12 residues. V was clipped by 5 bases and J by 10 bases, with 15 bases between them. The CDR3 DNA sequence: TGCAGCGTTAAGGGGTGGCGGGGCGAGCAGTTCTTC. The encoded protein is CSVKGWRGEQFF.

This chain links TRBV27 with TRBJ2-1; D uncertain. This CDR3 spans 12 amino acids. Germline CDR1 and CDR2: MNHEY and SMNVEV (reference sequence). V was trimmed by 3 bases and J by 8 bases, leaving 8 bases between them. The CDR3 here is CASSLAPYEQFF. CDR3 in DNA: TGTGCCAGCAGTTTGGCTCCCTATGAGCAGTTCTTC.